This TCR beta chain was identified during a study of T-cell memory formation after mild COVID-19. TCRdb independently ran MiXCR on the 5' RACE reads; one entry per CDR3 protein. Of hundreds of thousands of distinct CDR3 sequences listed, over 13% are singletons. Study results and caveats: Clones contracting over day 15 to 85 were CD4/CD8 balanced, with later expanders leaning CD4+. The CD4+ clones that contracted clustered mainly within CM and EM, and the CD8+ clones concentrated in EMRA.

The CDR3 totals 11 residues. The germline V gene encodes CDR1 MNHEY and CDR2 SVGEGT. This clonotype was observed a handful of times. Antigen: not known. One junction end does not reproduce the germline sequence, and a read error may be involved. The receptor was isolated from a young man who had mild COVID-19 (a few samples of this study predate the infection). Cell type and time point are not known. Sequencing was performed on PBMCs or a T cell subset sorted from them (not recorded which). The chain couples TRBV6-2 or TRBV6-3 to TRBJ2-7, with D maybe TRBD1 (6 bases). The CDR3: CASTSGNRARF. The CDR3 coding sequence is TGTGCCAGCACCTCGGGGAACAGGGCCCGTTTC.